Following are 7 T cell receptor beta chains from one sample sequenced in a study of human T cells and chemical hapten exposure. Sample time point: pre-sensitization, week 0. Treatment noted: therapeutic diphenylcyclopropenone sensitization with weekly scalp DPC. TCRdb independently ran MiXCR on the RACE reads; one entry per CDR3 protein. There are approximately 370,000 distinct CDR3 sequences in the sample; 4.5% to 5.5% occur only once, and less than 9% lies in the top ten. The sample was whole blood, taken in connection with sensitization to the hapten diphenylcyclopropenone (DPC). All receptors derive from a woman between 18 and 30 years old with alopecia areata. Some clones in this sample may be carry-over from other donors' samples.

This clonotype was observed many times. V usage is TRBV29-1 and J usage is TRBJ1-5, with D unresolved. V was pared by 3 bases and J by 3 bases, with 9 bases between. The CDR3 runs to 13 residues. Germline V gene data show CDR1 as SQVTM and CDR2 as ANQGSEA. The CDR3 is CSVEAGYNQPQHF. The CDR3 nucleotides read TGCAGCGTTGAGGCGGGTTACAATCAGCCCCAGCATTTT.

In regard to this clonotype: A read error may be the cause here, since a much bigger clone is one base away. The chain uses TRBV6-2 or TRBV6-3 and TRBJ2-7; no clear D. CDR3 size: 12 residues. CDR1 and CDR2 (germline): MNHEY, SVGEGT. Trimming shortened V by 5 bases and J by 0 bases, and 5 bases separated the two germline ends. CDR3 nucleotide sequence: TGTGCCAGCAGTCACAGCTCCTACGAGCAGTACTTC. As protein: CASSHSSYEQYF.

This clonotype was seen only a few times. The rearrangement joins TRBV6-2 or TRBV6-3 to TRBJ1-3, with unresolved D. This CDR3 comprises 16 residues. V was cut by 0 bases and J by 0 bases, with 9 bases left in between. Germline assignment: CDR1 MNHEY and CDR2 SVGEGT. DNA for the CDR3: TGTGCCAGCAGTTACTCGACGCATGACTCTGGAAACACCATATATTTT. Its translation: CASSYSTHDSGNTIYF.

The chain recombines TRBV6-2 or TRBV6-3 with TRBJ1-4; D uncertain. This CDR3 is built from 13 residues. The V gene's germline CDR1 is MNHEY and CDR2 SVGEGT. Trimming removed 5 bases at V and 8 bases at J, with 12 bases between. CDR3 sequence reads: CASSHLPGEKLFF. The CDR3 DNA reads TGTGCCAGCAGTCACCTCCCGGGGGAAAAACTGTTTTTT.

The V and J genes are TRBV9 and TRBJ2-1; 7 bases match TRBD1. The CDR3 sequence is 15 residues long. Per germline, CDR1 SGDLS and CDR2 YYNGEE. The J segment lost 6 bases and the V segment lost 5 bases, leaving 11 bases of the junction unmatched. The CDR3 DNA reads as TGTGCCAGCAGTAGGACAGGCGAACCCTCCAATGAGCAGTTCTTC. Translated: CASSRTGEPSNEQFF. Together with reference TRBV9 and TRBJ2-1, the CDR3 gives the full variable domain: DSGVTQTPKHLITATGQRVTLRCSPRSGDLSVYWYQQSLDQGLQFLIQYYNGEERAKGNILERFSAQQFPDLHSELNLSSLELGDSALYFCASSRTGEPSNEQFFGPGTRLTVL.

The gene calls are TRBV7-3 and TRBJ2-3, with a weak D call TRBD2 (5 bases). CDR1 is SGHTA, CDR2 FQGTGA, per germline. CDR3 length: 13 residues. V shed 5 bases and J shed 5 bases, with 11 bases lying between them. The CDR3 DNA sequence: TGTGCCAGCAGCGTTAGCGTCGGAGATACGCAGTATTTT. This codes for CASSVSVGDTQYF.

The table lists this clonotype with a few counts. This chain joins TRBV28 and TRBJ2-5; no definite D call. The V gene's germline CDR1 is MDHEN and CDR2 SYDVKM. The CDR3 contains 12 residues. Trimming removed 6 bases at V and 5 bases at J, with 10 bases between. The CDR3 nucleotides read TGTGCCAGCAGGGTCCGCTTGGAGACCCAGTACTTC. This translates into CASRVRLETQYF.